This T cell receptor beta chain was recorded in a study of blood T cell repertoires in COVID-19. At the level of the study: The samples span acute and convalescent COVID-19 from the United States, Italy and Spain.

Participant age was roughly 18 to 90 years, and participants resided in fewer than 30 US areas. CDR1 is SGHRS, CDR2 YFSETQ, per germline. The length of the CDR3 is 17 residues. J was trimmed by 2 bases and V by 0 bases; bases with no gene match: 10. In the authors' methods: Scientists estimated how many nucleated cells there were by amplifying reference gene primers. Some clones are missing from TCRdb's copy, which holds only in-frame ones; the method was immunoSEQ multiplex PCR. V, J and clone size were drawn from that table, and D and trimming were deduced from the DNA. This table has approximately 470,000 clones, 87% appearing once.

The chain is built from TRBV5-1 and TRBJ2-5; TRBD2 matches at 7 bases. Sequencing used PBMCs or T cells enriched from blood (not recorded which). This receptor was taken from a woman aged 18-30 years who had recovered from COVID-19. In DNA, the CDR3 is TGCGCCAGCAGCTTGGGCCGCGGGGGAGAAATACAAGAGACCCAGTACTTC. The encoded protein is CASSLGRGGEIQETQYF.